A single sample gave rise to the 11 T cell receptor beta chains below, sequenced in a study of cytomegalovirus exposure and HLA in healthy donors. 60 Vbeta and 13 Jbeta primers were used in PCR. Libraries were prepared by immunoSEQ multiplex PCR; TCRdb keeps only in-frame clonotypes and omits some of them. The sample records 280,000 or so clones, 85% to 90% being singletons. Sequences were obtained from PBMCs. These receptors all come from a woman aged 18-35 years in good health and CMV-seronegative.

This clone was seen more than once but under ten times. The rearrangement uses TRBV11-2 and TRBJ1-1, with 7 bases matching TRBD1. J was trimmed by 7 bases and V by 3 bases; bases with no gene match: 2. The CDR3 contains 12 residues. Per germline, CDR1 SGHAT and CDR2 FQNNGV. The CDR3 DNA follows: TGTGCCAGCAGCTTCCACAGGGGTGAAGCTTTCTTT. Translation: CASSFHRGEAFF.

The chain recombines TRBV5-1 with TRBJ1-5; 8 nucleotides align to TRBD1. The CDR3 length is 14 residues. The V and J ends lost 4 bases and 4 bases, in that order; junction bases with no gene match: 4. The germline V gene has CDR1 SGHRS and CDR2 YFSETQ. For the CDR3, the DNA is TGCGCCAGCAGCCAGGGACAGGCTAATCAGCCCCAGCATTTT. Translation gives CASSQGQANQPQHF.

This clone was counted between two and nine times. The J gene is TRBJ1-6, the V gene TRBV9; 8 nucleotides match TRBD1. The V and J ends lost 3 bases and 0 bases, in that order; junction bases with no gene match: 14. The CDR3 has 20 residues. CDR1 is SGDLS and CDR2 is YYNGEE in the germline V gene. CDR3 protein: CASSGSRTGTGGSYNSPLHF. In DNA, the CDR3 is TGTGCCAGCAGCGGAAGTCGTACCGGCACAGGGGGCTCCTATAATTCACCCCTCCACTTT. Combining the CDR3 with reference TRBV9 and TRBJ1-6 gives the whole variable domain DSGVTQTPKHLITATGQRVTLRCSPRSGDLSVYWYQQSLDQGLQFLIQYYNGEERAKGNILERFSAQQFPDLHSELNLSSLELGDSALYFCASSGSRTGTGGSYNSPLHFGNGTRLTVT.

The V gene is TRBV11-2, the J gene TRBJ2-1, with D possibly being TRBD1 (6 bases). Germline-derived CDR1 and CDR2 are SGHAT and FQNNGV. The CDR3 consists of 14 residues. V lost 6 bases and J 6 bases, leaving 15 bases between the germline ends. The CDR3 bases are TGTGCCAGCAGGGGAGAGGGGGTTCTCAATGAGCAGTTCTTC. It translates to CASRGEGVLNEQFF.

The chain is built from TRBV10-2 and TRBJ2-5, with 7 bases lining up with TRBD2. The V segment lost 4 bases and the J segment 5 bases; nucleotides outside the gene matches: 4. This CDR3 spans 13 amino acids. Per germline, CDR1 WSHSY and CDR2 SAAADI. This CDR3 reads CASSVYGGETQYF. The CDR3 DNA reads TGCGCCAGCAGTGTGTACGGGGGGGAGACCCAGTACTTC.

The CDR3 loop is CASSQDGKGGDQPQHF. The CDR3 nucleotides read TGCGCCAGCAGCCAAGATGGGAAGGGAGGGGACCAGCCCCAGCATTTT. V gene TRBV4-1 combines with J gene TRBJ1-5, with D possibly being TRBD1 (5 bases). In germline, CDR1 is MGHRA, CDR2 YSYEKL. Trimming removed 0 bases from V and 7 bases from J, with 16 bases in between. This CDR3 spans 16 amino acids.

V is TRBV7-3 and J is TRBJ1-1, with TRBD1 identical over 9 bases. The CDR3 consists of 15 residues. V gave up 2 bases and J gave up 5 bases; unmatched junction bases: 6. The germline gives CDR1 SGHTA, CDR2 FQGTGA. The CDR3, as DNA: TGTGCCAGCAGCTTAGAGGGACAGGGTCGGACTGAAGCTTTCTTT. Protein: CASSLEGQGRTEAFF.

Comment on this clone: Other DNA sequences in this sample translate to the same CDR3. This sequence joins TRBV25-1 and TRBJ1-6; D is ambiguous. Between the trimmed V and J ends, which lost 6 bases and 0 bases, there was a span of 18 bases. The CDR3 contains 18 residues. Germline V CDR1 and CDR2: MGHDK, SYGVNS. This CDR3 reads CASRVESGTSSYNSPLHF. The CDR3 nucleotides read TGTGCCAGCAGGGTGGAGTCTGGAACGAGCTCCTATAATTCACCCCTCCACTTT.

This chain connects TRBV28 to TRBJ1-1, with TRBD1 as a possible D gene (6 bases). There are 14 residues in the CDR3. V was pared by 0 bases and J by 3 bases, with 8 bases between. Germline-derived CDR1 and CDR2 are MDHEN and SYDVKM. Here the CDR3 reads CASSLWPGDTEAFF. The CDR3 bases are TGTGCCAGCAGTTTATGGCCAGGGGACACTGAAGCTTTCTTT.

The CDR3: CASSLWVATPEVAGELFF. In nucleotides, the CDR3 is TGTGCCAGCAGTTTATGGGTCGCGACCCCTGAGGTCGCCGGGGAGCTGTTTTTT. J is TRBJ2-2 and V is TRBV27; D not resolved. Trimming took 1 base from V and 6 from J, leaving 21 bases between them. Germline CDR1 is MNHEY and CDR2 is SMNVEV (reference sequence). The CDR3 is 18 residues long.

The chain is built from TRBV27 and TRBJ2-7; D unresolved. The germline V and J ends were trimmed by 3 bases and 3 bases, with 9 bases remaining between them. CDR1 is MNHEY and CDR2 is SMNVEV in the germline V gene (reference sequence). This CDR3 is 13 amino acids long. The CDR3 nucleotides are TGTGCCAGCAGTTTTTACTTAAACTACGAGCAGTACTTC. Protein: CASSFYLNYEQYF.